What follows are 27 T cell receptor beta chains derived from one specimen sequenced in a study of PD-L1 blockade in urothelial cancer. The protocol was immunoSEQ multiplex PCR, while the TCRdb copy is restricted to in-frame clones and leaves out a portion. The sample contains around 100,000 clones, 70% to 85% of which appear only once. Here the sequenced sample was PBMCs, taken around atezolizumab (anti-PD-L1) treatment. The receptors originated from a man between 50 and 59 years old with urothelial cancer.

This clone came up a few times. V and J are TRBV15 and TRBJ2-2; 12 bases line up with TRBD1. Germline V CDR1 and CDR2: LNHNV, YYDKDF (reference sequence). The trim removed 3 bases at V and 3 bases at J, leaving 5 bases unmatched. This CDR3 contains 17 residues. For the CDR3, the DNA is TGTGCCACCAGCAGCCGGGGACAGGGGGCGGACACCGGGGAGCTGTTTTTT. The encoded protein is CATSSRGQGADTGELFF.

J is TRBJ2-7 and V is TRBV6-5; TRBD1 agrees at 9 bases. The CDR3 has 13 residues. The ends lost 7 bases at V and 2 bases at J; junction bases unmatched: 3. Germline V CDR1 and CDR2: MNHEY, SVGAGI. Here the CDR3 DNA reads TGTGCCAGCAAACGGACAGGGGCCTACGAGCAGTACTTC. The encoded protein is CASKRTGAYEQYF.

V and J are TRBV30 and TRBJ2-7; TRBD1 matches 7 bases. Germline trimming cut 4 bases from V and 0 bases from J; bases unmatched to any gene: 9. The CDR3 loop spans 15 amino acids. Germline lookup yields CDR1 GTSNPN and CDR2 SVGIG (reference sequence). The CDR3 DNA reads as TGTGCCTGGACCCGTCGACAGGGATACTCCTACGAGCAGTACTTC. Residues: CAWTRRQGYSYEQYF.

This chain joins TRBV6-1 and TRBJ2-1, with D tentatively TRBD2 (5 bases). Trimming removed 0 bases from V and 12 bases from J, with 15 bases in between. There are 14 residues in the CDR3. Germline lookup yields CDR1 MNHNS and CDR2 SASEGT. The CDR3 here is CASSEASSVGGQFF. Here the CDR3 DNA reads TGTGCCAGCAGTGAAGCATCAAGTGTCGGAGGGCAGTTCTTC.

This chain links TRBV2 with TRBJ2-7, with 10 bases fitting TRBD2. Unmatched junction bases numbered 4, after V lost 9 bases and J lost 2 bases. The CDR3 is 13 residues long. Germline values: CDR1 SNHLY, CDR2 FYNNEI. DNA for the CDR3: TGTGCCAGGAGGACTAGCGGCACCTACGAGCAGTACTTC. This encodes CARRTSGTYEQYF.

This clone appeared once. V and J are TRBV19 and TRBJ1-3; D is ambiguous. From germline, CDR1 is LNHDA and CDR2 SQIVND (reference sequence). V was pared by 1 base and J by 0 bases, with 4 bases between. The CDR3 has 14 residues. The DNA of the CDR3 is TGTGCCAGTAGTATAGGGAGCTCTGGAAACACCATATATTTT. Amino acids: CASSIGSSGNTIYF.

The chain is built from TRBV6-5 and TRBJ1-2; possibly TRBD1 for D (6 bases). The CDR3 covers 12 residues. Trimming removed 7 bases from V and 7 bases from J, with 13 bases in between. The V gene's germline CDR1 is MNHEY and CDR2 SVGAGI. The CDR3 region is CASTPGEGGYTF. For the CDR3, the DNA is TGTGCCAGCACCCCAGGGGAGGGTGGCTACACCTTC.

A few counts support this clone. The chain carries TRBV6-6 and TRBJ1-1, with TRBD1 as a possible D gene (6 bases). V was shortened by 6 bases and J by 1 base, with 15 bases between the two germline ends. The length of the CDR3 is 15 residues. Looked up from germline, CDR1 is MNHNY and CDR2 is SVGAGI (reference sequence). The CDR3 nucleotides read TGTGCCAGCAGCCGGTCGCAGGGGTCGAACACTGAAGCTTTCTTT. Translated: CASSRSQGSNTEAFF.

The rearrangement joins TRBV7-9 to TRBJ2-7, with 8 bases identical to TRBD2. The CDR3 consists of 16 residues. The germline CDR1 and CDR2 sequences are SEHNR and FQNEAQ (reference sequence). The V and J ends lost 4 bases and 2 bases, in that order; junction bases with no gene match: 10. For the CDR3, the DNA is TGTGCCAGCAGCTCCCATCCCGGGGGGGTTACCTACGAGCAGTACTTC. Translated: CASSSHPGGVTYEQYF.

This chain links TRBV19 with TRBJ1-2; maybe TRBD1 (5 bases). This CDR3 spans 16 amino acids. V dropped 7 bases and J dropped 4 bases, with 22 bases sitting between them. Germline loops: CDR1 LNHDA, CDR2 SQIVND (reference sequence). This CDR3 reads CASTPGEVPFTYGYTF. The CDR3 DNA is TGTGCCAGTACTCCGGGGGAGGTTCCTTTTACCTATGGCTACACCTTC. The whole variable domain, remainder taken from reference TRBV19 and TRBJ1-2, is DGGITQSPKYLFRKEGQNVTLSCEQNLNHDAMYWYRQDPGQGLRLIYYSQIVNDFQKGDIAEGYSVSREKKESFPLTVTSAQKNPTAFYLCASTPGEVPFTYGYTFGSGTRLTVV.

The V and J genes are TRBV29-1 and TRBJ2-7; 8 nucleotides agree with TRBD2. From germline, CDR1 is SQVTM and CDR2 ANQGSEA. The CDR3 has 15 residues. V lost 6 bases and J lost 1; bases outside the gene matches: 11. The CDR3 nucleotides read TGCAGCGTCAACACACATAGCGGGGATTCCTACGAGCAGTACTTC. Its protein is CSVNTHSGDSYEQYF.

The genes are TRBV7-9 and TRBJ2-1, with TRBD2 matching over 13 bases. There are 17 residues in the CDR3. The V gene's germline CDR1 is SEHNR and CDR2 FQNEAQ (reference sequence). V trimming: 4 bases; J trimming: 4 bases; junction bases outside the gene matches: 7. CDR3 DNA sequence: TGTGCCAGCAGCTCGGGGGGGACTAGCGGGGTATACAATGAGCAGTTCTTC. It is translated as CASSSGGTSGVYNEQFF.

The CDR3 reads CASSLLGSGSTDTQYF. The CDR3 coding sequence is TGTGCCAGCAGTTTATTGGGTAGCGGGAGCACAGATACGCAGTATTTT. This chain joins TRBV27 and TRBJ2-3; 7 bases are a match to TRBD2. CDR1 and CDR2 (germline): MNHEY, SMNVEV (reference sequence). The CDR3 runs to 16 residues. The junction had 4 bases not matched to a gene; V was cut back by 1 base and J by 0 bases.

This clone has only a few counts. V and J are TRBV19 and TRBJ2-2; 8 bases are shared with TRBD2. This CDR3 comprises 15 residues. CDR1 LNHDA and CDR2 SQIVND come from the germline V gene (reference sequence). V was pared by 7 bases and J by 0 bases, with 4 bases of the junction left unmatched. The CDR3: CASTTSGANTGELFF. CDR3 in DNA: TGTGCCAGTACCACTAGCGGCGCGAACACCGGGGAGCTGTTTTTT.

The CDR3 DNA follows: TGTGCCAGCAGACAGACAGGGCTCGAAAAACTGTTTTTT. This encodes CASRQTGLEKLFF. The chain is built from TRBV2 and TRBJ1-4, with 7 bases that match TRBD1. Per germline, CDR1 SNHLY and CDR2 FYNNEI. V shed 6 bases, J shed 8 bases, and the junction held 6 bases outside the gene matches. This CDR3 has 13 residues.

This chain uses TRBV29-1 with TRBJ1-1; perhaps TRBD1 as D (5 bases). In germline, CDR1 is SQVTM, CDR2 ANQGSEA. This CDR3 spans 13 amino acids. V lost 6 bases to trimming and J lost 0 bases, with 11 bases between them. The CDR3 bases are TGCAGCGTATTACAGGTAGTGAACACTGAAGCTTTCTTT. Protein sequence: CSVLQVVNTEAFF.

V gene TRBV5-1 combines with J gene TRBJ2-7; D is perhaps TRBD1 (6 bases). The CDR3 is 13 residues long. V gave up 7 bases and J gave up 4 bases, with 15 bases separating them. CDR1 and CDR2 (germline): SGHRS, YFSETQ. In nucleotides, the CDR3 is TGCGCCAGCGCCAAGACAGGCGGTTACGAGCAGTACTTC. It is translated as CASAKTGGYEQYF.

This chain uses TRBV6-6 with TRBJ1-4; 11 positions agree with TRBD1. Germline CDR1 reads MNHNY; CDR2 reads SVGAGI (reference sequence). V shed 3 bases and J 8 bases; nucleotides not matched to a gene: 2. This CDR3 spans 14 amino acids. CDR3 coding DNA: TGTGCCAGCAGTTATGGGGACAGGGGGGAAAAACTGTTTTTT. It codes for CASSYGDRGEKLFF.

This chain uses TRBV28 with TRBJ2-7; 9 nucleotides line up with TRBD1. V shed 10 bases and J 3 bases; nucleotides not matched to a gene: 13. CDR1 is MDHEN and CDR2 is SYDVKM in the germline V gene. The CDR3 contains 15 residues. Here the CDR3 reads CATHLAGTGNYEQYF. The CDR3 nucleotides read TGTGCCACCCACTTAGCCGGGACAGGGAACTACGAGCAGTACTTC. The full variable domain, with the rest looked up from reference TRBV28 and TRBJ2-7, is DVKVTQSSRYLVKRTGEKVFLECVQDMDHENMFWYRQDPGLGLRLIYFSYDVKMKEKGDIPEGYSVSREKKERFSLILESASTNQTSMYLCATHLAGTGNYEQYFGPGTRLTVT.

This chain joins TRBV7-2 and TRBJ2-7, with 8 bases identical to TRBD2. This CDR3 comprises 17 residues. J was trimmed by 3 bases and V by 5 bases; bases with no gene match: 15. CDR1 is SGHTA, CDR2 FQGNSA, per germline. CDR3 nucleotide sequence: TGTGCCAGCAGCCCGGGAGGGTCTCGGGTTCGTATCTACGAGCAGTACTTC. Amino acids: CASSPGGSRVRIYEQYF. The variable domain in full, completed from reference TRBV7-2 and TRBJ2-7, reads GAGVSQSPSNKVTEKGKDVELRCDPISGHTALYWYRQSLGQGLEFLIYFQGNSAPDKSGLPSDRFSAERTGGSVSTLTIQRTQQEDSAVYLCASSPGGSRVRIYEQYFGPGTRLTVT.

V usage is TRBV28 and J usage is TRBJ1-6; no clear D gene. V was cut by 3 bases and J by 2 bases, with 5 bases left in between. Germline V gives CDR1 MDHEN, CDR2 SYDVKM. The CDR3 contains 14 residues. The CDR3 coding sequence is TGTGCCAGCAGTTTTAATCCCTATAATTCACCCCTCCACTTT. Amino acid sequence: CASSFNPYNSPLHF.

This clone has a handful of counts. The CDR3 coding sequence is TGTGCCAGCAGCCATCGGCCGAAGGGGCTTGGCTACACCTTC. Translating it yields CASSHRPKGLGYTF. The chain combines TRBV14 with TRBJ1-2; D perhaps matches TRBD1 (5 bases). There are 14 residues in the CDR3. Germline V gene data show CDR1 as SGHDN and CDR2 as FVKESK. V gave up 3 bases and J gave up 7 bases, with 15 bases separating them.

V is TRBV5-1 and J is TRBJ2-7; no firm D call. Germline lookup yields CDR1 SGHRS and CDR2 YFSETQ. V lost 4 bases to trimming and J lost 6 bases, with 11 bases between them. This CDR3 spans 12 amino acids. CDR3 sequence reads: CASSLGTSEQYF. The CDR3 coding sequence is TGCGCCAGCAGCCTTGGTACATCCGAGCAGTACTTC. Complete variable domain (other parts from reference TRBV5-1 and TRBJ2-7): KAGVTQTPRYLIKTRGQQVTLSCSPISGHRSVSWYQQTPGQGLQFLFEYFSETQRNKGNFPGRFSGRQFSNSRSEMNVSTLELGDSALYLCASSLGTSEQYFGPGTRLTVT.

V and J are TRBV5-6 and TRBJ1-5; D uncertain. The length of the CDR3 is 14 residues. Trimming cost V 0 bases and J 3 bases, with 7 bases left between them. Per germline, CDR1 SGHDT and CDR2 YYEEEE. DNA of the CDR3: TGTGCCAGCAGCTTGGCGGGTTACAATCAGCCCCAGCATTTT. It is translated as CASSLAGYNQPQHF.

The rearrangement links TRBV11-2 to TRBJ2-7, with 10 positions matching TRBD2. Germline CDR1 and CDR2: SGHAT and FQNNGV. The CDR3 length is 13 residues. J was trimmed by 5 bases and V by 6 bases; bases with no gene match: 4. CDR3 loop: CASRASGSNEQYF. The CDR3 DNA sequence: TGTGCCAGCAGGGCTAGCGGGAGTAACGAGCAGTACTTC.

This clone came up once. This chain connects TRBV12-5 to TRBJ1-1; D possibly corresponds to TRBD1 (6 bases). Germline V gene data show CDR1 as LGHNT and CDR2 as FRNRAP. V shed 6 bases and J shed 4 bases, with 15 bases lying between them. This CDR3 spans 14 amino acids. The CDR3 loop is CASGPGVWGTEAFF. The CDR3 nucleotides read TGTGCTAGTGGGCCAGGGGTTTGGGGCACTGAAGCTTTCTTT.

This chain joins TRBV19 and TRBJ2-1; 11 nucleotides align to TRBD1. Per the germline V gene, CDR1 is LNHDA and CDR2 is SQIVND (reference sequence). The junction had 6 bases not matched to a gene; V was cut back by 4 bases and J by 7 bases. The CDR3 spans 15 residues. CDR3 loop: CASSTPGTGGNEQFF. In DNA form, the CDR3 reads TGTGCCAGTAGTACGCCCGGGACAGGGGGTAATGAGCAGTTCTTC.